The 6 T cell receptor beta chains listed next were all sequenced from one sample in a study of cytomegalovirus exposure and HLA in healthy donors (dated by TCRdb to about 2017). Preparation of the library involved the immunoSEQ multiplex PCR assay. TCRdb obtained this table from immuneACCESS and retained in-frame rearrangements with V and J assigned. These tables miss some clones; where compared with another copy, unresolved V genes account for less than half of the shortfall, and the remainder is unexplained. The table for this sample lists approximately 150,000 clones; roughly 84% of them were counted only once. The ten largest clones add up to 10% to 13% of the sample. The sequenced material came from PBMCs. These receptors all stem from a man aged 30-40 years in good health and CMV-seropositive.

The chain is built from TRBV6-6 and TRBJ2-4; TRBD1 aligns across 8 bases. The V gene end was trimmed by 8 bases and the J gene end by 1 base; junction bases not matched to a gene: 7. Germline loops: CDR1 MNHNY, CDR2 SVGAGI (reference sequence). CDR3 length: 15 residues. CDR3: CASAMTGEAKNIQYF. CDR3 nucleotides: TGTGCCAGCGCAATGACAGGGGAGGCCAAAAACATTCAGTACTTC.

V usage is TRBV4-1 and J usage is TRBJ1-2; no firm D call. Germline lookup yields CDR1 MGHRA and CDR2 YSYEKL. This CDR3 has 17 amino acids. Trimming removed 4 bases from V and 3 bases from J, with 21 bases in between. The CDR3 nucleotides read TGCGCCAGCAGCCGGGAGGAGGAGGCCCCACCGTACTATGGCTACACCTTC. Protein sequence: CASSREEEAPPYYGYTF.

J is TRBJ2-1 and V is TRBV2; 16 nucleotides agree with TRBD2. Trimming cost V 6 bases and J 2 bases; bases outside gene matches: 13. Germline CDR1 and CDR2: SNHLY and FYNNEI. This CDR3 has 20 residues. The CDR3 reads CASRGGPGLAGGPAYNEQFF. DNA for the CDR3: TGTGCCAGCAGGGGGGGCCCGGGACTAGCGGGAGGGCCTGCCTACAATGAGCAGTTCTTC.

The rearrangement links TRBV25-1 to TRBJ2-3; 13 bases match TRBD2. The CDR3 consists of 16 residues. The ends lost 6 bases at V and 3 bases at J; junction bases unmatched: 6. Germline CDR1 and CDR2: MGHDK and SYGVNS. CDR3 residues: CASSRLAGGETDTQYF. The CDR3 nucleotides read TGTGCCAGCAGCCGACTAGCGGGGGGCGAAACAGATACGCAGTATTTT.

In its sample, this clone was seen a few times. The chain recombines TRBV5-4 with TRBJ2-7; 11 positions match TRBD1. CDR3 length: 15 residues. With V trimmed by 4 bases and J by 5 bases, 8 bases remained unmatched. Germline V gives CDR1 SGHNT, CDR2 YYREEE (reference sequence). CDR3 nucleotides: TGTGCCAGCAGCACTGGGACAGGGGGGTTAAACGAGCAGTACTTC. Encoded protein: CASSTGTGGLNEQYF.

This chain links TRBV11-2 with TRBJ1-1; TRBD1 aligns across 7 bases. This CDR3 region has 15 residues. The junction had 5 bases not matched to a gene; V was cut back by 4 bases and J by 0 bases. Germline CDR1 SGHAT, CDR2 FQNNGV. The CDR3 loop is CASSSYRGMNTEAFF. In DNA, the CDR3 is TGTGCCAGCAGCTCCTACAGGGGCATGAACACTGAAGCTTTCTTT.